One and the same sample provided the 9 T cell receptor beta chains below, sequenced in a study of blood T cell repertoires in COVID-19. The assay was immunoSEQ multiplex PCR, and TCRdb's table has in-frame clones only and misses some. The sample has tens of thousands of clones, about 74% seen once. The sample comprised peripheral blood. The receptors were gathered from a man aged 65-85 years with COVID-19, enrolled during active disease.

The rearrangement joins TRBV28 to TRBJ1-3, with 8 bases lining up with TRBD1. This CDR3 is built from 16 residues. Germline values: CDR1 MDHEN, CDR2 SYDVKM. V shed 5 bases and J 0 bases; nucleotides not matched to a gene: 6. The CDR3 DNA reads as TGTGCCAGCAGTCCATCAGGGGGCATCTCTGGAAACACCATATATTTT. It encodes CASSPSGGISGNTIYF.

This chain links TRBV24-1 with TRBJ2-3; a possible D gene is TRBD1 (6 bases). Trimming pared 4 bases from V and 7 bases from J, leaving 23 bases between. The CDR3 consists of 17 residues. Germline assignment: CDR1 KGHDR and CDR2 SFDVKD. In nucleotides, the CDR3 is TGTGCCACCAGTGAGCGTATAACAGGGCTACGCGGTTATACGCAGTATTTT. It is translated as CATSERITGLRGYTQYF.

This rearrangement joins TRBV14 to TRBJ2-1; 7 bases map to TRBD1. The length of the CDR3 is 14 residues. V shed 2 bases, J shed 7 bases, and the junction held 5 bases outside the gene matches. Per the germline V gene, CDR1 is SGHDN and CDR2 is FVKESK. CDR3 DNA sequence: TGTGCCAGCAGCCAAATAAGGGGGCGGAATGAGCAGTTCTTC. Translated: CASSQIRGRNEQFF.

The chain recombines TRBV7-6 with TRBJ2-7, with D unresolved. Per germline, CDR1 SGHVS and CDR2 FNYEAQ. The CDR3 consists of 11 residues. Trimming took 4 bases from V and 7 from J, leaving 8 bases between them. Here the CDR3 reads CASSSGNEQYF. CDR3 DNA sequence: TGTGCCAGCAGCTCGGGTAATGAGCAGTACTTC.

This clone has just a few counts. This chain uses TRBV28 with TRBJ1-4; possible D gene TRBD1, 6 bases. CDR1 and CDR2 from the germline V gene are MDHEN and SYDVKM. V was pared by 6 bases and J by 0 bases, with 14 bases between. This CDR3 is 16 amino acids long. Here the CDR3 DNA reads TGTGCCAGCAGGATTGGACAGATAGCAACTAATGAAAAACTGTTTTTT. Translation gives CASRIGQIATNEKLFF.

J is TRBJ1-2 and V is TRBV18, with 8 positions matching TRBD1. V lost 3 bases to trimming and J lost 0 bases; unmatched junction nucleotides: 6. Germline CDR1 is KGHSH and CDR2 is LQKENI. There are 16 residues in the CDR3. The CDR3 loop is CASSPSWTGSNYGYTF. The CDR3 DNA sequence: TGTGCCAGCTCACCCTCGTGGACAGGGTCTAACTATGGCTACACCTTC.

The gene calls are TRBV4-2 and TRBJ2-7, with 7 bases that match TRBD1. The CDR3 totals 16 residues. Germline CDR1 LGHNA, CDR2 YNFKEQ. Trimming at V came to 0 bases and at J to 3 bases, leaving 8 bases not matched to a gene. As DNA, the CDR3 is TGTGCCAGCAGCCAAGATTTCGGGACAGATTACTACGAGCAGTACTTC. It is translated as CASSQDFGTDYYEQYF.

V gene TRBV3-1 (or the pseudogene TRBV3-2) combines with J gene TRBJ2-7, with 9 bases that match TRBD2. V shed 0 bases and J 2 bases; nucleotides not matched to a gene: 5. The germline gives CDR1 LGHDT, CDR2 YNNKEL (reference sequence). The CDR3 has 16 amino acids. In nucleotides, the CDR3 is TGTGCCAGCAGCCAAGAACGGAGCGGGAGGACCTACGAGCAGTACTTC. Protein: CASSQERSGRTYEQYF.

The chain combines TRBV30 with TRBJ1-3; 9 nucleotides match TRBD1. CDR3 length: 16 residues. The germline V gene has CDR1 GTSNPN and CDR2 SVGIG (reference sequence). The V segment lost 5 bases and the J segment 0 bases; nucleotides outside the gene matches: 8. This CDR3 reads CAWHRDRVFSGNTIYF. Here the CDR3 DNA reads TGTGCCTGGCACCGGGACAGGGTATTCTCTGGAAACACCATATATTTT.